This entry concerns a single T cell receptor beta chain. The CDR3 extends 3 residues past the end of the read, so its final part is completed from the germline J gene. This entry is derived from a study of T cells in women clearing cervical HPV infection. Here immunoSEQ multiplex PCR was the method, and the copy in TCRdb shows in-frame clones only, minus some. The listing records under 35,000 clones. Germline CDR1 and CDR2: SGHRS and YFSETQ. This CDR3 is 14 amino acids long. Trimming took off 6 bases at V and 4 bases at J, with 13 bases between the two ends. The sequencing input was blood buffy coat. The receptor comes from a woman between 18 and 70 years old with a cervical HPV16 infection that either progressed to CIN3+ or cleared (not recorded which). The V call is TRBV5-1, the J call TRBJ1-4, with D tentatively TRBD1 (5 bases). CDR3 protein: CASTLGGYNEKLFF. Partial CDR3 DNA: TGCGCCAGCACCCTCGGGGGGTATAATGAAAAA.